This T cell receptor beta chain was profiled in a study of CD8 T cells in Susac syndrome. When the RNA was reverse transcribed, random hexamers were used with an input of roughly 0.45 to 1 ug. TCRdb itself ran the immunoSEQ multiplex PCR reads through MiXCR, one entry per CDR3 protein. The sample has about 130,000 distinct CDR3 sequences, about 94% seen once. Looked up from germline, CDR1 is LNHDA and CDR2 is SQIVND (reference sequence). This CDR3 spans 16 amino acids. With respect to this clonotype: One junction end does not reproduce the germline sequence, and a read error may be involved.

The multiple sclerosis controls consisted of treatment-naive patients with relapsing-remitting disease, either stable or active. The chain combines TRBV19 with TRBJ1-3; no clear D. Sequencing was done on a sample of CD4+ T cells from PBMCs. The sequence derives from a human donor with multiple sclerosis. The CDR3 reads CASSRSPTVSENTIYF. CDR3 nucleotide sequence: TGTGCCAGTAGTCGGTCCCCCACGGTCTCTGAAAACACCATATATTTT.